This entry lists 22 T cell receptor beta chains sequenced from one sample in a study of T cells in Graves' hyperthyroidism and ophthalmopathy. There were TCR beta CDR3 regions amplified from RNA transcripts. A set of HTBI primers served as the primers for a first-round RT-PCR of the TCR CDR3. MiXCR, applied by TCRdb to the multiplex PCR reads, yields one record per CDR3 protein. This table has about 640,000 distinct CDR3 sequences, approximately 14% appearing once. The sequenced sample was blood. The source of these receptors is a woman in her forties or fifties with Graves' ophthalmopathy.

This clonotype was recorded a few times. The chain carries TRBV6-5 and TRBJ2-1, with 11 bases fitting TRBD2. The germline CDR1 and CDR2 sequences are MNHEY and SVGAGI. The trim removed 1 base at V and 10 bases at J, leaving 9 bases unmatched. The CDR3 is made up of 16 amino acids. The CDR3 loop reads CASSYLQPGTSGEQFF. For the CDR3, the DNA is TGTGCCAGCAGTTACTTACAACCCGGGACTAGCGGCGAGCAGTTCTTC.

The chain joins TRBV3-1 to TRBJ2-1; D ambiguous. The end of the DNA is better explained by TRBJ2-7, so the J call may be wrong. The CDR3 runs 15 residues. Germline CDR1 reads LGHDT; CDR2 reads YNNKEL (reference sequence). The CDR3 nucleotides are TGTGCCAGCAGCCGGACGTGGAGCTCCTACAATGAGCAGTACTTC. Protein product: CASSRTWSSYNEQYF.

The chain joins TRBV3-2 to TRBJ2-7; the table's D call of TRBD1 was not tested on the DNA. TRBV3-2 is classified as a pseudogene. The CDR3 runs 13 residues. CDR3 residues: CASSRTDLYEQYF. The DNA of the CDR3 is TGTGCCAGCAGTCGGACAGACCTCTACGAGCAGTACTTC.

There are many counts of this clonotype. This chain connects TRBV11-3 to TRBJ2-3; D perhaps matches TRBD2 (5 bases). Per the germline V gene, CDR1 is SGHNT and CDR2 is YENEEA. This CDR3 is built from 12 residues. V was trimmed by 5 bases and J by 5 bases, leaving 8 bases between them. CDR3 sequence reads: CASSTGEDTQYF. The CDR3 DNA reads as TGTGCCAGCAGCACCGGGGAAGATACGCAGTATTTT.

The table lists this clonotype with many counts. The chain combines TRBV7-2 with TRBJ2-2; 10 bases match TRBD2. Losses at the gene ends were 3 bases for V and 7 bases for J; bases not matched to a gene: 17. This CDR3 spans 19 amino acids. Germline CDR1 SGHTA, CDR2 FQGNSA. The CDR3 is CASSFSPSSGRSENGELFF. CDR3 nucleotide sequence: TGTGCCAGCAGCTTCTCCCCCTCTAGCGGGAGAAGTGAGAACGGGGAGCTGTTTTTT.

V is TRBV9 and J is TRBJ2-1; 8 bases line up with TRBD2. The CDR3 extends over 16 amino acids. CDR1 and CDR2 from the germline V gene are SGDLS and YYNGEE. V gave up 4 bases and J gave up 5 bases; unmatched junction bases: 11. In DNA, the CDR3 is TGTGCCAGCAGCCCCCGGAGTAGCGGGGACCACAATGAGCAGTTCTTC. Translation: CASSPRSSGDHNEQFF.

This clonotype appeared many times. CDR3 loop: CASSLDSNSGNTIYF. The CDR3, as DNA: TGCGCCAGCAGCTTGGATTCAAACTCTGGAAACACCATATATTTT. This chain joins TRBV5-1 and TRBJ1-3; no definite D call. The CDR3 totals 15 residues. Germline CDR1 is SGHRS and CDR2 is YFSETQ. V was cut by 0 bases and J by 0 bases, with 7 bases left in between.

This clonotype showed up many times. The chain employs TRBV6-2 or TRBV6-3 and TRBJ2-2, with 7 bases lining up with TRBD2. V was pared by 6 bases and J by 6 bases, with 10 bases of the junction left unmatched. Germline V CDR1 and CDR2: MNHEY, SVGEGT. The CDR3 totals 15 residues. DNA for the CDR3: TGTGCCAGCAGCCCAGCGGGAATGACGGCCGGGGAGCTGTTTTTT. It translates to CASSPAGMTAGELFF.

This clonotype was counted many times. The chain uses TRBV6-1 and TRBJ2-1, with D hard to call. CDR3 length: 15 residues. Germline CDR1 and CDR2: MNHNS and SASEGT. V shed 2 bases and J shed 2 bases, with 10 bases lying between them. The CDR3 loop is CASSEMAKTYNEQFF. The CDR3 nucleotides read TGTGCCAGCAGTGAAATGGCCAAAACCTACAATGAGCAGTTCTTC.

This clonotype was seen ten or more times. V gene TRBV20-1 combines with J gene TRBJ2-3; 14 bases line up with TRBD2. The germline CDR1 and CDR2 sequences are DFQATT and SNEGSKA (reference sequence). V was pared by 6 bases and J by 3 bases, with 5 bases of the junction left unmatched. The CDR3 runs 15 residues. DNA for the CDR3: TGCAGTGCAACCGGGACTAGCGGGAGTACAGATACGCAGTATTTT. Its protein is CSATGTSGSTDTQYF.

This clonotype was detected many times. The chain employs TRBV20-1 and TRBJ1-4; D perhaps matches TRBD1 (6 bases). The ends were cut back, 4 bases at V and 2 bases at J, with 8 bases in the middle. CDR1 is DFQATT, CDR2 SNEGSKA, per germline (reference sequence). The CDR3 extends over 13 amino acids. The CDR3 DNA follows: TGCAGTGCTAACACAGGGACTAATGAAAAACTGTTTTTT. As protein: CSANTGTNEKLFF.

The chain combines TRBV28 with TRBJ2-2; 7 bases are a match to TRBD1. The germline gives CDR1 MDHEN, CDR2 SYDVKM. The CDR3 contains 16 residues. V dropped 2 bases and J dropped 5; count of bases not matched to a gene: 8. CDR3: CASSLVQGVGTGELFF. The CDR3 DNA sequence: TGTGCCAGCAGTTTAGTCCAGGGGGTCGGGACCGGGGAGCTGTTTTTT.

The genes are TRBV4-3 and TRBJ1-4; the D is unclear. Trimming left V 0 bases short and J 5 bases short, with 10 bases between. CDR3 length equals 15 residues. CDR1 LGHNA and CDR2 YSLEER come from the germline V gene. Written as DNA, the CDR3 is TGCGCCAGCAGCCAAGAGGGGAATAGCAATGAAAAACTGTTTTTT. Amino acids: CASSQEGNSNEKLFF.

V usage is TRBV19 and J usage is TRBJ1-2; D perhaps matches TRBD1 (6 bases). The germline V and J ends were trimmed by 10 bases and 2 bases, with 17 bases remaining between them. This CDR3 is 14 amino acids long. The germline CDR1 and CDR2 sequences are LNHDA and SQIVND (reference sequence). The chain's CDR3 is CATDKTGTNYGYTF. The CDR3 DNA follows: TGTGCCACCGATAAGACAGGAACCAACTATGGCTACACCTTC. Looking up the rest from reference TRBV19 and TRBJ1-2 gives the full variable domain: DGGITQSPKYLFRKEGQNVTLSCEQNLNHDAMYWYRQDPGQGLRLIYYSQIVNDFQKGDIAEGYSVSREKKESFPLTVTSAQKNPTAFYLCATDKTGTNYGYTFGSGTRLTVV.

This clonotype came up many times. The CDR3 loop is CASSPTGGEQFF. CDR3 DNA sequence: TGTGCCAGCAGTCCTACGGGGGGAGAGCAGTTCTTC. This chain links TRBV28 with TRBJ2-1, with 7 bases identical to TRBD2. The CDR3 has 12 amino acids. Looked up from germline, CDR1 is MDHEN and CDR2 is SYDVKM. V shed 5 bases and J 10 bases; nucleotides not matched to a gene: 5.

This clonotype was observed at least ten times. The chain joins TRBV7-9 to TRBJ1-2; 7 bases align to TRBD1. Germline CDR1 and CDR2: SEHNR and FQNEAQ (reference sequence). The CDR3 is 15 amino acids. Unmatched junction bases numbered 13, after V lost 5 bases and J lost 7 bases. The CDR3 loop is CASSTPGQYQTGYTF. For the CDR3, the DNA is TGTGCCAGCAGCACGCCGGGACAGTACCAAACTGGCTACACCTTC. Full variable domain (rest looked up from reference TRBV7-9 and TRBJ1-2): DTGVSQNPRHKITKRGQNVTFRCDPISEHNRLYWYRQTLGQGPEFLTYFQNEAQLEKSRLLSDRFSAERPKGSFSTLEIQRTEQGDSAMYLCASSTPGQYQTGYTFGSGTRLTVV.

This clonotype has at least ten counts. The chain carries TRBV6-2 or TRBV6-3 and TRBJ2-1; possibly TRBD1 for D (6 bases). The CDR3 totals 19 residues. Germline V gene data show CDR1 as MNHEY and CDR2 as SVGEGT. Trimming stripped 2 bases from V and 2 bases from J, with 22 bases between. The DNA for the CDR3 is TGTGCCAGCAGTTACCCGATCACCCCGCAGGGGCCAACCTACAATGAGCAGTTCTTC. Its protein product is CASSYPITPQGPTYNEQFF.

This clonotype was observed many times. V gene TRBV20-1 combines with J gene TRBJ1-2, with 10 bases lining up with TRBD1. The germline gives CDR1 DFQATT, CDR2 SNEGSKA (reference sequence). This CDR3 region has 14 residues. The V and J ends lost 4 bases and 2 bases, in that order; junction bases with no gene match: 4. The CDR3 DNA reads as TGCAGTGCTAAGAGGGGACAGGGGAACTATGGCTACACCTTC. Protein product: CSAKRGQGNYGYTF.

The chain links TRBV12-5 to TRBJ1-5, with D perhaps matching TRBD1 (6 bases). Trimming shortened V by 6 bases and J by 2 bases, and 11 bases separated the two germline ends. This CDR3 is 14 amino acids long. The germline gives CDR1 LGHNT, CDR2 FRNRAP. This CDR3 reads CASGPGQRNQPQHF. The CDR3, as DNA: TGTGCTAGTGGCCCAGGACAGCGCAATCAGCCCCAGCATTTT.

Notes on this clonotype: A junction end diverges from the germline sequence, so it may reflect a read error. V is TRBV15 and J is TRBJ2-1, with D tentatively TRBD2 (7 bases). The CDR3 has 14 amino acids. Germline CDR1 and CDR2: LNHNV and YYDKDF (reference sequence). The CDR3 coding sequence is TGTGCCACCGGCAGAGAGGGGGGGAGCTTTGAGCAGTTCTTC. Amino acid sequence: CATGREGGSFEQFF.

The V call is TRBV12-3 or TRBV12-4, the J call TRBJ2-1; D may be TRBD1 (6 bases). This CDR3 has 15 residues. Trimming took 3 bases from V and 8 from J, leaving 17 bases between them. CDR3: CASSLSWGPVYEQFF. CDR3 DNA sequence: TGTGCCAGCAGTTTGTCGTGGGGGCCAGTCTATGAGCAGTTCTTC.

This clonotype was counted many times. The V and J genes are TRBV6-1 and TRBJ2-7, with 10 bases lining up with TRBD1. Germline V lookup: CDR1 MNHNS, CDR2 SASEGT. Trimming at V came to 10 bases and at J to 5 bases, leaving 5 bases not matched to a gene. The CDR3 runs 12 residues. CDR3 amino acids: CATKTGGDEQYF. The CDR3 DNA reads as TGTGCCACCAAGACAGGGGGCGACGAGCAGTACTTC.